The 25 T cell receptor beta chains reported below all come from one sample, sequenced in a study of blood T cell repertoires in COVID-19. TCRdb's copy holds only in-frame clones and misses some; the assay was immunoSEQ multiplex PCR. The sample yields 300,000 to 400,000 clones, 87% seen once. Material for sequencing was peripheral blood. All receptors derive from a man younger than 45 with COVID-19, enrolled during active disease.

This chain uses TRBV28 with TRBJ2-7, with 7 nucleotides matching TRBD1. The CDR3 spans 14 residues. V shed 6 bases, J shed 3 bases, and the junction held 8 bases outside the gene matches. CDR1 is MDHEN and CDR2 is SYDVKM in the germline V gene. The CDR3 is CASSRERGHYEQYF. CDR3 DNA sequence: TGTGCCAGCAGCCGTGAAAGGGGGCACTACGAGCAGTACTTC.

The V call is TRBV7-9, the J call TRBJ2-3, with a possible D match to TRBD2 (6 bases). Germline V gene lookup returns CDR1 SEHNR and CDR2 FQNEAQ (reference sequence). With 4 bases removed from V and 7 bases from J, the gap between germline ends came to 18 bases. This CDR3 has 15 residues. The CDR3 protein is CASSSGDTRENTQYF. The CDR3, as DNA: TGTGCCAGCAGCTCGGGCGACACACGGGAGAATACGCAGTATTTT.

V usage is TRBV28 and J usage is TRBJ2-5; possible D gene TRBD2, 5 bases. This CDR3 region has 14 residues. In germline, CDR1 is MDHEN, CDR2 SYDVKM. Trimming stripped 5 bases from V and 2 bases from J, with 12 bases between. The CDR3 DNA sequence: TGTGCCAGCAGTCCGGGGTCGATACAAGAGACCCAGTACTTC. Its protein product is CASSPGSIQETQYF.

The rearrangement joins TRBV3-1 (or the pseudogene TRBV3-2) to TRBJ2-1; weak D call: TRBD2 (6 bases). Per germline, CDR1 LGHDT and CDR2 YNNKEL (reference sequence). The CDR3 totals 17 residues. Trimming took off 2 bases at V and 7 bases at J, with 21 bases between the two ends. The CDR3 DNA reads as TGTGCCAGCAGCCAAAGCCCGGGACTGATAACTAGGAATGAGCAGTTCTTC. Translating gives CASSQSPGLITRNEQFF.

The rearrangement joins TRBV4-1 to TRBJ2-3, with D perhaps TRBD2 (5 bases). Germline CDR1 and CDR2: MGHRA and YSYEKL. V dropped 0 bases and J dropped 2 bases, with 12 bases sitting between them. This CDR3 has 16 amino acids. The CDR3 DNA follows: TGCGCCAGCAGCCAAGATAGGCAGCGGTCCACAGATACGCAGTATTTT. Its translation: CASSQDRQRSTDTQYF.

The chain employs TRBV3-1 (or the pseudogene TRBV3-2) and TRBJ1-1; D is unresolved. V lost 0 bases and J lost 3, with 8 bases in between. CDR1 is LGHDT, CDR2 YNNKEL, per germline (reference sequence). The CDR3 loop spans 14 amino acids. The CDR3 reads CASSQDRGDTEAFF. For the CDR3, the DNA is TGTGCCAGCAGCCAAGATCGGGGTGACACTGAAGCTTTCTTT.

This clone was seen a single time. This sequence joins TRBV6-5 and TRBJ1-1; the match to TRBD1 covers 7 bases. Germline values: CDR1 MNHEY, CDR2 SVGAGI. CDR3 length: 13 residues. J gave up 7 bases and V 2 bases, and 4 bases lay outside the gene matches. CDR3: CASSYLWDSEAFF. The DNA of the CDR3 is TGTGCCAGCAGTTACCTATGGGACAGTGAAGCTTTCTTT.

CDR3 nucleotide sequence: TGCGCCAGCAGCCGTGGACTAGCGGGAGGGGGAGAGACCCAGTACTTC. This translates into CASSRGLAGGGETQYF. This rearrangement joins TRBV5-1 to TRBJ2-5; 15 bases agree with TRBD2. V was pared by 4 bases and J by 4 bases, with 5 bases of the junction left unmatched. CDR1 is SGHRS and CDR2 is YFSETQ in the germline V gene. The CDR3 has 16 amino acids.

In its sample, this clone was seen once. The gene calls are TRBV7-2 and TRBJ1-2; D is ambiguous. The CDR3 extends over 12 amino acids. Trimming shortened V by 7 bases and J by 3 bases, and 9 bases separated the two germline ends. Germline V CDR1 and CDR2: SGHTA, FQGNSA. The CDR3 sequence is CASNSRDYGYTF. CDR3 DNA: TGTGCCAGCAACTCACGCGACTATGGCTACACCTTC.

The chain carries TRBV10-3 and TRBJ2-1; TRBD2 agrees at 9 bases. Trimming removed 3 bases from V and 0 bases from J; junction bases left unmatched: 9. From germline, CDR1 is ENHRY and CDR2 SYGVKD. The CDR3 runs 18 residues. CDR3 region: CAISESGRPLSSYNEQFF. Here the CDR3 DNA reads TGTGCCATCAGTGAAAGCGGGAGGCCGTTATCCTCCTACAATGAGCAGTTCTTC.

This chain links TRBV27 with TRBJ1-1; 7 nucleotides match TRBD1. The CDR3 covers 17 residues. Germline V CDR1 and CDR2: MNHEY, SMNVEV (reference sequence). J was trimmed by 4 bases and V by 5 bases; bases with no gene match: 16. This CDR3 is CASSLDRVKIWGTEAFF. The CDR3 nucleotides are TGTGCCAGCAGTCTCGACAGGGTCAAGATATGGGGCACTGAAGCTTTCTTT.

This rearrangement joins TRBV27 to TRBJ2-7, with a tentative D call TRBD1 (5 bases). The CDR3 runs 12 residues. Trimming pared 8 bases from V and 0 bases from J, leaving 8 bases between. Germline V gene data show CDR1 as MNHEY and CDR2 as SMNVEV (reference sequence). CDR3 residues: CASGHSSYEQYF. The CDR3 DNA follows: TGTGCCAGCGGACACAGCTCCTACGAGCAGTACTTC.

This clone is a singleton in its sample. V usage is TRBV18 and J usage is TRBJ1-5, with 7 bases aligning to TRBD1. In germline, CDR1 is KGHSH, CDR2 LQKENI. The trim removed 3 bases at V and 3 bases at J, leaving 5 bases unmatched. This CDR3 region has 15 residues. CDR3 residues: CASSPTGPHNQPQHF. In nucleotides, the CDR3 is TGTGCCAGCTCACCGACAGGGCCCCACAATCAGCCCCAGCATTTT.

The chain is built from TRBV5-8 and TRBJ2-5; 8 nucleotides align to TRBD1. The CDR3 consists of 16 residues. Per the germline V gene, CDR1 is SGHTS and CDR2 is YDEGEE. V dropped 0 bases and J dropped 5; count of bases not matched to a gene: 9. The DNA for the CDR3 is TGTGCCAGCAGCTTGGGGTCCCAGGGGGCGCTTGAGACCCAGTACTTC. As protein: CASSLGSQGALETQYF.

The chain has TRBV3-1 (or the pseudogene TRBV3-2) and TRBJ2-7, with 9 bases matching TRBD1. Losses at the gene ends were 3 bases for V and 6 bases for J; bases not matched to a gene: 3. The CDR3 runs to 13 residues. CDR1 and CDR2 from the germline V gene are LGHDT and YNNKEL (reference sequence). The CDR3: CASSQGDRAEQYF. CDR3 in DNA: TGTGCCAGCAGCCAGGGGGACAGGGCCGAGCAGTACTTC.

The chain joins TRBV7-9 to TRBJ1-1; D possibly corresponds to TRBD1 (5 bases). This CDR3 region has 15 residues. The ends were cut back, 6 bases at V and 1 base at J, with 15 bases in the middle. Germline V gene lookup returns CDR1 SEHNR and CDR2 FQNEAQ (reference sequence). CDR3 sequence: CASRYAGWANTEAFF. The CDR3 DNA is TGTGCCAGCAGATACGCAGGGTGGGCGAACACTGAAGCTTTCTTT.

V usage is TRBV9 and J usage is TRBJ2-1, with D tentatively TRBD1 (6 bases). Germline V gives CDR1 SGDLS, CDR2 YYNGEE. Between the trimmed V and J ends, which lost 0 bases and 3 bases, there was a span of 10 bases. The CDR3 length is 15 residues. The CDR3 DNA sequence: TGTGCCAGCAGCGTAGCACAGGGATTCTACAATGAGCAGTTCTTC. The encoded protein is CASSVAQGFYNEQFF.

CDR3 coding DNA: TGCGCCAGCAGTGAGGGATACGGGACAGGGTCCACTGAAGCTTTCTTT. This translates into CASSEGYGTGSTEAFF. This chain connects TRBV10-2 to TRBJ1-1, with TRBD1 identical over 9 bases. Germline CDR1 WSHSY, CDR2 SAAADI. V lost 2 bases and J lost 4; bases outside the gene matches: 8. The CDR3 has 16 residues.

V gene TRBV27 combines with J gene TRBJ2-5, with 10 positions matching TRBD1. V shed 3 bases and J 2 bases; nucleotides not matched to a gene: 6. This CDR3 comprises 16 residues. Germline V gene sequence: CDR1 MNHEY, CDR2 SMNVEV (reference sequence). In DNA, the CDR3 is TGTGCCAGCAGTTTGGGACAGGGGACTGAGCAAGAGACCCAGTACTTC. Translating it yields CASSLGQGTEQETQYF.

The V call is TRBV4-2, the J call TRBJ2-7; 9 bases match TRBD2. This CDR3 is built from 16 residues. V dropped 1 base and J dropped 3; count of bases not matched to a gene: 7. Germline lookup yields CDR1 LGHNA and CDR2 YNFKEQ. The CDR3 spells CASSQGTLAGSYEQYF. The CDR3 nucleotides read TGTGCCAGCAGCCAAGGAACCCTAGCGGGAAGCTACGAGCAGTACTTC.

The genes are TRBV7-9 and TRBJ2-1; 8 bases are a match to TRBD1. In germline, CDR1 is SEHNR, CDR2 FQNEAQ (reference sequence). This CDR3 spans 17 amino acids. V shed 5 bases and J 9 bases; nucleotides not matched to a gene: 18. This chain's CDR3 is CASSTKKLQGAPGEQFF. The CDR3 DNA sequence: TGTGCCAGCAGCACGAAGAAGTTGCAGGGGGCGCCTGGTGAGCAGTTCTTC.

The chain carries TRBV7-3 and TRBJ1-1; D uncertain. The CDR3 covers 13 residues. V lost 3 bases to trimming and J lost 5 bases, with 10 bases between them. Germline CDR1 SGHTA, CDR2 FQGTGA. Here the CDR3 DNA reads TGTGCCAGCAGCTTTCCGGGCGGGACTGAAGCTTTCTTT. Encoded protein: CASSFPGGTEAFF. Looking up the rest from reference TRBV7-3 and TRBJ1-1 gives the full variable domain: GAGVSQTPSNKVTEKGKYVELRCDPISGHTALYWYRQSLGQGPEFLIYFQGTGAADDSGLPNDRFFAVRPEGSVSTLKIQRTERGDSAVYLCASSFPGGTEAFFGQGTRLTVV.

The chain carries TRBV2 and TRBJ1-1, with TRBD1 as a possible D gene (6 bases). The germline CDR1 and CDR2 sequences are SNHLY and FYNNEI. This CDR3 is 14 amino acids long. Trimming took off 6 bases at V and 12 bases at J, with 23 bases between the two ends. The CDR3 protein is CASRGETGPGVTFF. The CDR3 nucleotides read TGTGCCAGCAGGGGAGAAACAGGGCCCGGGGTAACTTTCTTT.

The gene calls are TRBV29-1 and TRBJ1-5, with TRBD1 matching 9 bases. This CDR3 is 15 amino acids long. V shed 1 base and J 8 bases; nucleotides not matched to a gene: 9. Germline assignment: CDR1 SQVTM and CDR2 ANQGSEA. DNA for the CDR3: TGCAGCGTTGAAGTCTCCGGACAGGGGAAAGAGCCCCAGCATTTT. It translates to CSVEVSGQGKEPQHF.

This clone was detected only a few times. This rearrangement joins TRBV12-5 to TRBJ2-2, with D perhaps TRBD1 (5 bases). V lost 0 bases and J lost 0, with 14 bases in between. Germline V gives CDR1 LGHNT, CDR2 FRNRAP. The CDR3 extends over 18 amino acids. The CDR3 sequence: CASGLVMGGHPNTGELFF. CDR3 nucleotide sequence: TGTGCTAGTGGTTTGGTAATGGGTGGACACCCGAACACCGGGGAGCTGTTTTTT.